The 17 T cell receptor beta chains presented below share a single source sample, sequenced in a study of tumor-infiltrating lymphocytes in primary liver carcinoma. Starting material for RNA and DNA co-extraction consisted of 20-30 mg of unsorted bulk tissue. Researchers generated TCR beta cDNA from about 460 ng of total RNA, relying on a constant-region primer. Amplification in three nested multiplex PCR rounds with slightly modified ARM-PCR gave rise to TCR beta libraries. The two initial PCR rounds, approximately 10 cycles each, used TRBV1-TRBV30 forward and C-beta reverse primers. TCRdb redid the calling of the multiplex PCR reads with MiXCR, one entry per CDR3 protein. The sample lists about 100,000 distinct CDR3 sequences; about two thirds were seen once. Specimen: liver tumor tissue from sampling region 2. The subset here: tumor region T2, inferior pole. All receptors derive from a woman aged 55-75 years with primary liver carcinoma and hepatitis B virus infection.

Comments on this clonotype: A single base separates this from a much larger clone, so it may be a read error. V gene TRBV7-9 combines with J gene TRBJ2-3, with 7 bases aligning to TRBD1. The J call is uncertain, as TRBJ1-5 better fits the DNA end. Germline assignment: CDR1 SEHNR and CDR2 FQNEAQ (reference sequence). This CDR3 contains 16 residues. Written as DNA, the CDR3 is TGTGCCAGCAGGATACCCGGGACTAGCGGGACAGATACGCAGCATTTT. It translates to CASRIPGTSGTDTQHF.

The chain is built from TRBV12-3 or TRBV12-4 and TRBJ2-3; TRBD1 agrees at 9 bases. The CDR3 covers 15 residues. Trimming at V came to 7 bases and at J to 6 bases, leaving 11 bases not matched to a gene. The CDR3 sequence: CASTKRQGEFDTQYF. The CDR3 DNA is TGTGCCAGCACCAAGAGACAGGGGGAATTCGATACGCAGTATTTT.

Concerning this clonotype itself: Given a much more abundant clone one base away, this may be a read error. The chain recombines TRBV12-3 or TRBV12-4 with TRBJ2-2, with a tentative D call TRBD1 (6 bases). V dropped 5 bases and J dropped 0 bases, with 13 bases sitting between them. The CDR3 extends over 16 amino acids. CDR3 nucleotides: TGTGCCAGCAGTGCTCAGGGGATCGCGAACACCGGGGAGCTGTTTTTT. As protein: CASSAQGIANTGELFF.

Details on this clonotype: An end of the junction differs from the germline gene, which may be a read error. The chain links TRBV11-2 to TRBJ2-3; D is perhaps TRBD2 (6 bases). Germline V gives CDR1 SGHAT, CDR2 FQNNGV. The CDR3 sequence is 14 residues long. CDR3 region: CARSSAGIADTQYF. The CDR3, as DNA: TGTGCCAGAAGCTCGGCGGGAATCGCAGATACGCAGTATTTT. The whole variable domain, filled in from reference TRBV11-2 and TRBJ2-3, reads EAGVAQSPRYKIIEKRQSVAFWCNPISGHATLYWYQQILGQGPKLLIQFQNNGVVDDSQLPKDRFSAERLKGVDSTLKIQPAKLEDSAVYLCARSSAGIADTQYFGPGTRLTVL.

Turning to this clonotype: A much more abundant neighbour one base away suggests this may be a read error. The chain recombines TRBV6-1 with TRBJ2-1, with D perhaps matching TRBD1 (6 bases). Germline V CDR1 and CDR2: MNHNS, SASEGT. The CDR3 covers 15 residues. The CDR3 reads CTSSEGQFEYNEKFF. CDR3 sequence (DNA): TGTACCAGCAGTGAAGGACAGTTTGAGTACAATGAGAAGTTCTTC.

A note on this clonotype: A single base separates this from a much larger clone, so it may be a read error. The chain carries TRBV29-1 and TRBJ2-7; possible D gene TRBD2, 5 bases. V dropped 6 bases and J dropped 9 bases, with 21 bases sitting between them. Germline V gene lookup returns CDR1 SQVTM and CDR2 ANQGSEA. CDR3 size: 13 residues. The DNA for the CDR3 is TGCAGCGTCTGCACCGGGGTAAACAGAGGGCAGTACTTC. Translated, it gives CSVCTGVNRGQYF.

About this clonotype: At one end, the junction sequence differs from germline, possibly due to a read error. The chain couples TRBV11-2 to TRBJ1-6; D is possibly TRBD1 (5 bases). From germline, CDR1 is SGHAT and CDR2 FQNNGV. This CDR3 contains 17 residues. For the CDR3, the DNA is TGTGCCAGTAGCTTAGGCAGGGAAACATGGCGCAATTCACCCCTCTACTTT. Encoded protein: CASSLGRETWRNSPLYF. Filled out from reference TRBV11-2 and TRBJ1-6, the complete variable domain reads EAGVAQSPRYKIIEKRQSVAFWCNPISGHATLYWYQQILGQGPKLLIQFQNNGVVDDSQLPKDRFSAERLKGVDSTLKIQPAKLEDSAVYLCASSLGRETWRNSPLYFGNGTRLTVT.

This clonotype was detected once. A read error is possible here, since a much larger clone lies one base away. The chain combines TRBV28 with TRBJ2-7; tentative D call: TRBD1 (5 bases). V lost 8 bases and J lost 3, with 17 bases in between. Germline CDR1 reads MDHEN; CDR2 reads SYDVKM. This CDR3 comprises 14 residues. The CDR3 DNA is TGTGCCAGCGGAGAGACAGTACCACACTACGAGCAGTACTTC. This gives the protein CASGETVPHYEQYF.

With regard to this clonotype: One end of the junction is discordant with germline, which a read error may explain. V and J are TRBV28 and TRBJ2-1; 7 nucleotides line up with TRBD2. The germline V gene encodes CDR1 MDHEN and CDR2 SYDVKM. The length of the CDR3 is 18 residues. The CDR3 DNA reads TGTGCCAGCCGACTTTGGGGGGGACGGTCTAGCTCCTTCAATGAGCAGTTCTTC. It encodes CASRLWGGRSSSFNEQFF.

This clonotype was recorded only once. The gene calls are TRBV4-1 and TRBJ2-2; TRBD2 matches at 7 bases. Germline lookup yields CDR1 MGHRA and CDR2 YSYEKL. The CDR3 loop spans 18 amino acids. Losses at the gene ends were 4 bases for V and 1 base for J; bases not matched to a gene: 12. CDR3 sequence (DNA): TGCGCCAGCAGCCCGGGGATCACGGGAGGCCTGAACACCGGGGAGCTGTTTTTT. It codes for CASSPGITGGLNTGELFF.

About this clonotype: A much larger clone lies one base from this, so it may be a read error. This chain joins TRBV28 and TRBJ2-7; 7 nucleotides line up with TRBD2. Trimming removed 8 bases from V and 3 bases from J; junction bases left unmatched: 7. The germline V gene encodes CDR1 MDHEN and CDR2 SYDVKM. The CDR3 is 13 amino acids. The CDR3 protein is CASRPPGGYEQYF. CDR3 DNA: TGTGCCAGCCGCCCCCCGGGAGGCTACGAGCAGTACTTC.

This clonotype was observed at least ten times. V is TRBV12-3 or TRBV12-4 and J is TRBJ2-3; D not certain. The CDR3 consists of 16 residues. V was shortened by 6 bases and J by 3 bases, with 19 bases between the two germline ends. The CDR3 nucleotides read TGTGCCAGCAGCGGTAACCGGGCTTCGGCGACAGATACGCAGTATTTT. Protein: CASSGNRASATDTQYF.

This clonotype was observed once. Possible read error: a much larger clone is one base away. The gene calls are TRBV20-1 and TRBJ2-1; 9 nucleotides align to TRBD2. V shed 8 bases and J 6 bases; nucleotides not matched to a gene: 20. The CDR3 runs 17 residues. Germline CDR1 DFQATT, CDR2 SNEGSKA (reference sequence). CDR3 region: CSTVVAGDRSPPNEQFF. In DNA, the CDR3 is TGCAGTACTGTGGTAGCGGGAGACAGATCCCCCCCCAATGAGCAGTTCTTC.

In this sample, this clonotype turned up many times. The chain recombines TRBV10-3 with TRBJ1-6; D may be TRBD1 (6 bases). Trimming took 2 bases from V and 7 from J, leaving 9 bases between them. The CDR3 spans 14 residues. The germline V gene encodes CDR1 ENHRY and CDR2 SYGVKD. The CDR3 DNA sequence: TGTGCCATCAGTGAGCGGACAGAAAATTCACCCCTCCACTTT. It is translated as CAISERTENSPLHF.

Worth noting for this clonotype: The CDR3 does not end in the conserved phenylalanine or tryptophan, so this is likely a read error. The DNA is left out, because the CDR3 cannot be placed on it with certainty; the CDR3 is given as TCRdb lists it. The V and J genes are TRBV29-1 and TRBJ1-1; TRBD1, as called in the table, went unchecked against the DNA. The germline V gene encodes CDR1 SQVTM and CDR2 ANQGSEA. The CDR3 has 9 residues if both end residues are counted. The CDR3 region is CSGGDEVFS.

On this clonotype itself: A much more abundant neighbour one base away suggests this may be a read error. The chain uses TRBV20-1 and TRBJ1-5; D perhaps matches TRBD1 (5 bases). In germline, CDR1 is DFQATT, CDR2 SNEGSKA (reference sequence). This CDR3 contains 15 residues. CDR3 sequence: CNANTGFGGRQPQHF. For the CDR3, the DNA is TGCAATGCTAATACAGGCTTTGGGGGACGGCAGCCCCAGCATTTT.

In regard to this clonotype: One end of the junction fails to match germline, which may point to a read error. The CDR3 loop reads CANSLPGTLTHGYTF. CDR3 coding DNA: TGTGCCAACAGCCTTCCCGGGACGCTGACTCATGGCTACACCTTC. The rearrangement links TRBV14 to TRBJ1-2; perhaps TRBD1 as D (5 bases). The CDR3 is made up of 15 amino acids. The germline V gene has CDR1 SGHDN and CDR2 FVKESK.